This T cell receptor beta chain appears in the sequencing data of a study of T cell responses to AZD1222 COVID-19 vaccine. Study-wide points: Across spike, vaccine-associated CD4 TCRs were found, dominant at 160-218 and 743-854. Sampling captured repertoires only after the peak T cell response. Most donors were white British and more were female, and clonal diversity was possibly underestimated. Just 5 to 7 AZD1222 recipients were seropositive at baseline.

A word on this clone: Its antigen is undetermined.

Measured with immunoSEQ multiplex PCR; TCRdb has only the in-frame clones, and not every one. This repertoire shows more than 90,000 clones, more than 70% found once; its top ten account for roughly 10%. The sequencing here drew on peripheral blood, taken 28 days after the second AZD1222 dose. The sequence was obtained from an adult who received the AZD1222 COVID-19 vaccine.

The CDR3 spells CASNGHGELFF. CDR3 DNA: TGTGCCAGCAACGGCCACGGGGAGCTGTTTTTT. This rearrangement joins TRBV6-4 to TRBJ2-2, with unresolved D. Germline V gene sequence: CDR1 MRHNA, CDR2 SNTAGT. There are 11 residues in the CDR3. V gave up 7 bases and J gave up 7 bases, with 7 bases separating them.